Reported below is one T cell receptor (beta chain). Its binding antigen is unknown. No quality values exist for individual bases; no much larger clone is one base distant. The sample is drawn from a study of pediatric ulcerative colitis (dated by TCRdb to the late 2010s). With respect to the entire study: Pancolitis was present in 6 to 8 ulcerative colitis patients and left-sided colitis in two, and histology consistent with ulcerative colitis was found in all of these patients. By Pediatric Ulcerative Colitis Activity Index, mild disease was classified in a couple of patients, moderate disease in several and acute severe colitis in three. Nine newly diagnosed, treatment-naive pediatric ulcerative colitis patients and a few non-IBD control children each provided paired blood and rectal samples. The paper's findings and limits, for the study overall: A couple of rectal CDR3 clonotypes were detected in all ulcerative colitis patients and were not detected in any of the controls. The healthy control group was small, consisting of only a handful of individuals. Because repertoires were derived from total lymphocyte DNA, patterns in rare subsets such as regulatory T cells may not have been reflected. A couple of patients' blood samples yielded substantially fewer templates for technical reasons and were excluded from blood-rectal overlap analysis. Blood-derived T cells may have been included in the rectal pinch biopsies, particularly in patients with overt colitis. Controls, mild-moderate and acute severe colitis patients were separated by rectal repertoire features, and reduced rectal diversity due to clonal expansions was observed in acute severe colitis. Autologous blood-rectal clonal overlap was significantly higher in ulcerative colitis patients than in controls, suggesting increased T cell trafficking to inflamed tissue.

Rearranged CDR3 beta regions were amplified from genomic DNA with multiplex V and J primers using the immunoSEQ TRB Survey service. To keep sequencing depth the same across samples, survey-level depth of up to 500,000 reads per sample was applied. Libraries were purified and pooled, and sequencing was performed on Illumina technology. The study's own analysis went as follows. Productive clonality, sample overlap, pairwise scatters, CDR3 beta length, V/D/J gene usage and productiveness were assessed with immunoSEQ online tools. Calculated diversity was defined as the number of unique rearrangements divided by total templates, multiplied by 100, and Shannon and Simpson indices were computed as well. Z-score normalized data were analyzed by principal component analysis with the R prcomp function and the ggbiplot package. Morisita's index was used to quantify the clonal overlap between blood and rectum within each subject. This is the immuneACCESS table as TCRdb keeps it, with only in-frame sequences that have V and J called. A part of the clones is gone; compared with another copy, unresolved V genes explain less than half, and the rest is unexplained. D and trimming were read from the DNA, whereas the V and J calls and clone size are those reported in that table. This sample lists about 20,000 clones; under 75% were detected once. 6.6% of the sample is held by the ten biggest clonotypes.

The germline ends are 15 bases apart after V is trimmed by 5 bases and J by 8 bases. The CDR3 measures 12 amino acids from cysteine to phenylalanine. Only the CDR3 DNA is retained, 36 bases long and in frame from the first base. The germline V gene specifies SQVTM as CDR1 and ANQGSEA as CDR2. During colonoscopy, one to two rectal pinch biopsies were obtained for research purposes. Before the diagnostic colonoscopy, none of the ulcerative colitis patients had been given any immunosuppressive medication. Rectal biopsies were digested with proteinase K before DNA isolation. The Wizard kit (Promega) was used to extract genomic DNA from blood and intestinal samples.

The receptor was derived from a boy younger than 18 with moderate ulcerative colitis. This receptor chain uses TRBV29-1 and TRBJ1-1; matching of 5 bases hints at TRBD1 as the D gene. Sequences were obtained from gut tissue. In nucleotides, the sequence is TGCAGCGTTTTCTTCCAGGGAGGGGAAGCTTTCTTT. It is translated as CSVFFQGGEAFF.